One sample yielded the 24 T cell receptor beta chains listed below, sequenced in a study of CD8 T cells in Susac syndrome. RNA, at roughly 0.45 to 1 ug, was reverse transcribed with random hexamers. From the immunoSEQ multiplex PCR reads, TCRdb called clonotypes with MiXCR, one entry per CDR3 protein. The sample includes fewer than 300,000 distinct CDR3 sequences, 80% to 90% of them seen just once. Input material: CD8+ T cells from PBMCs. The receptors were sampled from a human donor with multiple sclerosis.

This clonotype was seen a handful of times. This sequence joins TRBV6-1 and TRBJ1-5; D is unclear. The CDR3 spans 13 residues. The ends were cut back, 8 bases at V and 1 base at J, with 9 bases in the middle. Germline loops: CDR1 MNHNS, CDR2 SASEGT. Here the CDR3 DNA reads TGTGCCAGCGGGCGGATAAGCAATCAGCCCCAGCATTTT. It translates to CASGRISNQPQHF.

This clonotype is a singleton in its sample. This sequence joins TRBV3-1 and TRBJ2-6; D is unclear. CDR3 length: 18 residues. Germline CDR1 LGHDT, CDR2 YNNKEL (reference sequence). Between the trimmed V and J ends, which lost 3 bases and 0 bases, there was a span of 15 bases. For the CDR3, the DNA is TGTGCCAGCAGCCAGAGATACTTCGTACCCTCTGGGGCCAACGTCCTGACTTTC. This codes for CASSQRYFVPSGANVLTF.

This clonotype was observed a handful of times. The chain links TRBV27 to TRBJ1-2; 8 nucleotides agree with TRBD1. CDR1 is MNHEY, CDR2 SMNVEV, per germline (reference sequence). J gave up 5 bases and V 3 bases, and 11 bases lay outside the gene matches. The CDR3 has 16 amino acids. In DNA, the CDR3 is TGTGCCAGCAGTTTCTCAGGGACAGGCACGGGGTATGGCTACACCTTC. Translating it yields CASSFSGTGTGYGYTF.

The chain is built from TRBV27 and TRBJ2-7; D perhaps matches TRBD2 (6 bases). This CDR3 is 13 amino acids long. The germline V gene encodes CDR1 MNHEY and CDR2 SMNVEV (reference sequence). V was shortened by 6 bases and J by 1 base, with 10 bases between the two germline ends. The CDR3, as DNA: TGTGCCAGCAGGGGGGGAAGGTCCTACGAGCAGTACTTC. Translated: CASRGGRSYEQYF.

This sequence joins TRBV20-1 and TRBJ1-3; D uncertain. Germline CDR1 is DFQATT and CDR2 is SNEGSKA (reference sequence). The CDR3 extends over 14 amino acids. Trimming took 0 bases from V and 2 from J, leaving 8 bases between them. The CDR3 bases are TGCAGTGCTAGAGATCGCGAGGCTGGAAACACCATATATTTT. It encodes CSARDREAGNTIYF.

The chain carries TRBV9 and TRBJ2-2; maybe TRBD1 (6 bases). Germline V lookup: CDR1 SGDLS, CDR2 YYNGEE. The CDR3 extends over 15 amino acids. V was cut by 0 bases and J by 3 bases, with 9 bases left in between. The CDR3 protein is CASSVAGVDTGELFF. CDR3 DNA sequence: TGTGCCAGCAGCGTAGCAGGGGTCGACACCGGGGAGCTGTTTTTT.

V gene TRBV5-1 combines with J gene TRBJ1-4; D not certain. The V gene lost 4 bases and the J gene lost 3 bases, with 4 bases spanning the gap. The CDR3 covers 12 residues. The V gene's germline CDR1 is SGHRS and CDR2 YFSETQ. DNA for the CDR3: TGCGCCAGCAGCGGGTCTAATGAAAAACTGTTTTTT. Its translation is CASSGSNEKLFF.

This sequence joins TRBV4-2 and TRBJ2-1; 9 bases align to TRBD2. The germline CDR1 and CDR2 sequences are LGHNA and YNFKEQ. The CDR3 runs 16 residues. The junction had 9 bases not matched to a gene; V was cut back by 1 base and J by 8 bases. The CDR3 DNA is TGTGCCAGCAGCCAAGTTCCTAGCGGGGTGCGGGATGAGCAGTTCTTC. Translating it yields CASSQVPSGVRDEQFF.

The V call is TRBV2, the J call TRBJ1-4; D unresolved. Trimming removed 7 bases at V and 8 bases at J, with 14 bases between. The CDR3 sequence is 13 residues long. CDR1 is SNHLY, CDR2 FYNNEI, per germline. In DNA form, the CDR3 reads TGTGCCAGCATCGGAGAGGCATTCGAAAAACTGTTTTTT. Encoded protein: CASIGEAFEKLFF.

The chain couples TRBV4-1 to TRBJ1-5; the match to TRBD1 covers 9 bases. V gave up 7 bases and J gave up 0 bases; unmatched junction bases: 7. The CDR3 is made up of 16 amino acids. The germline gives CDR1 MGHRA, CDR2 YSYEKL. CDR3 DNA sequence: TGCGCCAGCAAAATTCGGGACAGGGATAGCAATCAGCCCCAGCATTTT. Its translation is CASKIRDRDSNQPQHF.

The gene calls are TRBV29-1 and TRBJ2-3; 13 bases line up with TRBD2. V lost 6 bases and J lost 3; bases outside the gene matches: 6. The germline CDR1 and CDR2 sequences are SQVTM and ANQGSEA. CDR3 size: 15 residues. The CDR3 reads CSVDPGLAGTDTQYF. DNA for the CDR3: TGCAGCGTCGACCCGGGACTAGCGGGGACAGATACGCAGTATTTT.

CDR3 sequence (DNA): TGCGCCAGCAGCCAACATAGCGGGAGGGCCAGCGAGCAGTACTTC. Translating gives CASSQHSGRASEQYF. The chain links TRBV4-1 to TRBJ2-7; 11 bases are a match to TRBD2. CDR3 length: 15 amino acids. Germline assignment: CDR1 MGHRA and CDR2 YSYEKL. Trimming at V came to 2 bases and at J to 6 bases, leaving 6 bases not matched to a gene.

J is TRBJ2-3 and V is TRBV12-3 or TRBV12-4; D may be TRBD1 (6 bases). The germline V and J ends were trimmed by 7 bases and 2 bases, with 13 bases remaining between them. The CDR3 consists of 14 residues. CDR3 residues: CASTGQLFTDTQYF. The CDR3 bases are TGTGCCAGCACCGGACAGCTCTTCACAGATACGCAGTATTTT.

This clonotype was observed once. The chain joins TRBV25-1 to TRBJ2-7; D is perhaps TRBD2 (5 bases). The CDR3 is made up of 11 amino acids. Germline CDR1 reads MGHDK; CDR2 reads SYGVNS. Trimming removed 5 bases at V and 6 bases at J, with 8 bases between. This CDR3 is CASSSSSEQYF. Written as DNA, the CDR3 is TGTGCCAGCAGTTCTAGCAGCGAGCAGTACTTC.

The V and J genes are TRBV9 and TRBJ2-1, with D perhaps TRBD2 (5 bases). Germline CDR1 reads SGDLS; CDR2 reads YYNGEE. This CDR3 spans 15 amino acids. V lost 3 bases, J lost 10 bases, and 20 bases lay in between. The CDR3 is CASSGGPEILDEQFF. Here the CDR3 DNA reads TGTGCCAGCAGCGGCGGGCCCGAAATTTTGGACGAGCAGTTCTTC.

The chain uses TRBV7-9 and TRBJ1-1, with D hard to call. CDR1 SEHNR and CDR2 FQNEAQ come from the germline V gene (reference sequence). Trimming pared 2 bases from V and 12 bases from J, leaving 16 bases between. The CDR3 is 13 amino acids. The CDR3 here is CASSLPTTRETFF. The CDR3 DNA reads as TGTGCCAGCAGCTTACCGACGACGCGGGAAACTTTCTTT.

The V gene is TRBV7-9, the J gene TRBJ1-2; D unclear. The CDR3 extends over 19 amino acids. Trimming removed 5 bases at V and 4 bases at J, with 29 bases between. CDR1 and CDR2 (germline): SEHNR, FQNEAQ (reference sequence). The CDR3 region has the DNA TGTGCCAGCAGCCTAGAAGTTAGGCTCCGGACGGAAGGATTCTATGGCTACACCTTC. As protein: CASSLEVRLRTEGFYGYTF. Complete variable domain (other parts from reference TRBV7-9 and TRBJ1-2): DTGVSQNPRHKITKRGQNVTFRCDPISEHNRLYWYRQTLGQGPEFLTYFQNEAQLEKSRLLSDRFSAERPKGSFSTLEIQRTEQGDSAMYLCASSLEVRLRTEGFYGYTFGSGTRLTVV.

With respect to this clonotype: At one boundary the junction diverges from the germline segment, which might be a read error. Here the CDR3 DNA reads TGTGCCAGCATTTTACAAAGAGGGAATAGCAATCAGCCCCAGCATTTT. Translating gives CASILQRGNSNQPQHF. The rearrangement uses TRBV28 and TRBJ1-5; D unresolved. The CDR3 totals 16 residues. Per germline, CDR1 MDHEN and CDR2 SYDVKM.

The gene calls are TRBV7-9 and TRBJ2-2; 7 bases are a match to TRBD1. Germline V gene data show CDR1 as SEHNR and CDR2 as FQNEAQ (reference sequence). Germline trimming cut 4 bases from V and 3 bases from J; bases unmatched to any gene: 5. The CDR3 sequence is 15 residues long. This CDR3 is CASSSLGTDTGELFF. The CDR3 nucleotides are TGTGCCAGCAGCTCTCTAGGGACAGACACCGGGGAGCTGTTTTTT. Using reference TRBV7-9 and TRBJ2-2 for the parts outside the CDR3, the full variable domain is DTGVSQNPRHKITKRGQNVTFRCDPISEHNRLYWYRQTLGQGPEFLTYFQNEAQLEKSRLLSDRFSAERPKGSFSTLEIQRTEQGDSAMYLCASSSLGTDTGELFFGEGSRLTVL.

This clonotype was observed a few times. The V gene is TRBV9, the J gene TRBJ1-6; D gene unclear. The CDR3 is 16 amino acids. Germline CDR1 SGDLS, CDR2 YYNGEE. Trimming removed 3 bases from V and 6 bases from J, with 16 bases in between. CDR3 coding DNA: TGTGCCAGCAGCGACTATGAGGGTTGGCTTAATTCACCCCTCCACTTT. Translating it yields CASSDYEGWLNSPLHF.

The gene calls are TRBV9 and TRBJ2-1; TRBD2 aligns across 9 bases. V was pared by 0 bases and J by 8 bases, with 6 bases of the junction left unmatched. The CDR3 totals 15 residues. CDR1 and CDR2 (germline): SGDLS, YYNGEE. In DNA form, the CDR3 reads TGTGCCAGCAGCGTAGGTGGCGGGGGGGGCCATGAGCAGTTCTTC. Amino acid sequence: CASSVGGGGGHEQFF.

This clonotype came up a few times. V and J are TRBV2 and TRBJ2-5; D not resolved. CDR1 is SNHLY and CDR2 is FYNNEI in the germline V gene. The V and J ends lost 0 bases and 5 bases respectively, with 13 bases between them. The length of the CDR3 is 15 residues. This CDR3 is CASSEASYSWETQYF. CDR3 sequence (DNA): TGTGCCAGCAGTGAAGCGTCCTATAGTTGGGAGACCCAGTACTTC.

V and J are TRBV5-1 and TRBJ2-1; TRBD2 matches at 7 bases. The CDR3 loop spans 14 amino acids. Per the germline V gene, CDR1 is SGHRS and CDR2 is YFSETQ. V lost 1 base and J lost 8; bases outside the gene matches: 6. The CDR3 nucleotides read TGCGCCAGCAGCTTGAGCCTAGCGGTCCATGAGCAGTTCTTC. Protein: CASSLSLAVHEQFF.

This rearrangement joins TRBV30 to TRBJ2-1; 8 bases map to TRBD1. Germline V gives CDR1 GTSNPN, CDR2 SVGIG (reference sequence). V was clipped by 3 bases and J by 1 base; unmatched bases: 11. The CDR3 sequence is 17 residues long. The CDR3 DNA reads TGTGCCTGGAGACCGAGACAGGGGAGTAGGTCCTACAATGAGCAGTTCTTC. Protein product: CAWRPRQGSRSYNEQFF.